This entry describes one TCR beta chain. What it binds is unknown. V lost 4 bases, J lost 4 bases, and 8 bases stayed unmatched. Germline V gene lookup returns CDR1 SGDLS and CDR2 YYNGEE. The CDR3 covers 16 residues. The entry originates in a study of cytomegalovirus exposure and HLA in healthy donors. Overall study findings and caveats: Reports described diagnosis of cytomegalovirus status by the classifier as highly specific and sensitive.

The method was immunoSEQ multiplex PCR; TCRdb's version includes in-frame clones alone and lacks a portion of them. The sample includes about 60,000 clones, approximately 96% of them seen just once. This sequence joins TRBV9 and TRBJ2-2; 9 nucleotides align to TRBD2. The clonotype comes from a man in his late teens or twenties in good health and CMV-seronegative. Input material: PBMCs. CDR3 DNA sequence: TGTGCCAGCAGCACCGGGATAGCGGGAGTCACCGGGGAGCTGTTTTTT. Amino acid sequence: CASSTGIAGVTGELFF.